A selection of T cell receptor beta chains follows, all from one sample in a study of regulatory T cells in long-lasting Graves disease. A single record per CDR3 protein comes from TCRdb applying MiXCR to the multiplex PCR reads. The sample includes fewer than 550,000 distinct CDR3 sequences, under 25% of them seen just once. The specimen comprised peripheral blood mononuclear cells (PBMCs), sampled when the disease was refractory, from a patient treated with antithyroid drugs. Receptor source: a female donor with Graves disease. CDR3s include the opening cysteine and the closing phenylalanine or tryptophan. Fields, in order: D gene, V gene, J gene, clone size, CDR3 DNA, CDR3 protein. A D gene is named only where the DNA matches it firmly. Expanded clones are given a class, and other clones once, few, many or no size at all.

D: .
V: TRBV6-2/TRBV6-3
J: TRBJ1-5
size: many
DNA: TGTGCCAGCAGTTACAACCCCATGTGGGCTCAAGGCCAGCCCCAGCATTTT
CDR3: CASSYNPMWAQGQPQHF

D: .
V: TRBV6-1
J: TRBJ1-5
size: many
DNA: TGTGCCAGCAGCTTCGGAGGGACGGTGGCCAATCAGCCCCAGCATTTT
CDR3: CASSFGGTVANQPQHF

D: .
V: TRBV7-2
J: TRBJ2-5
size: many
DNA: TGTGCCAGCAGCCAGGCGGCCCCGGAGACCCAGTACTTC
CDR3: CASSQAAPETQYF

D: TRBD2
V: TRBV7-9
J: TRBJ2-5
size: .
DNA: TGTGCCAGCAGCTTAGTCGGCGGGGGGGTACAAGAGACCCAGTACTTC
CDR3: CASSLVGGGVQETQYF

D: .
V: TRBV5-6
J: TRBJ2-1
size: .
DNA: TGTGCCAGCAGCTTATGGGGCCAGCCGGGGGATGAGCAGTTCTTC
CDR3: CASSLWGQPGDEQFF

D: .
V: TRBV2
J: TRBJ2-1
size: .
DNA: TGTGCCAGCAGTGAGTCCGGGAGCGGCTACAATGAGCAGTTCTTC
CDR3: CASSESGSGYNEQFF

D: TRBD1
V: TRBV20-1
J: TRBJ2-7
size: once
DNA: TGCAGTGCTCCCCAAAGGACAGGACGCTACGAGCAGTACTTC
CDR3: CSAPQRTGRYEQYF

D: TRBD1
V: TRBV29-1
J: TRBJ1-2
size: many
DNA: TGCAGCGTCGCCCCCCGGGACAGGGCCCTGGGGAACTATGGCTACACCTTC
CDR3: CSVAPRDRALGNYGYTF

D: .
V: TRBV2
J: TRBJ1-1
size: many
DNA: TGTGCCAGCAGCGACGGACAGACCACTGAAGCTTTCTTT
CDR3: CASSDGQTTEAFF

D: .
V: TRBV6-1
J: TRBJ2-2
size: many
DNA: TGTGCCAGCAGTGACCAGGGGAATTTGGGCACCGGGGAGCTGTTTTTT
CDR3: CASSDQGNLGTGELFF

D: TRBD2
V: TRBV19
J: TRBJ2-5
size: .
DNA: TGTGCCAGTAGTATCGGGCTAGCGGGGGCGGAAGAGACCCAGTACTTC
CDR3: CASSIGLAGAEETQYF

D: TRBD1
V: TRBV7-9
J: TRBJ1-5
size: few
DNA: TGTGCCAGCAGCGCTAGCGACAGGGGGCACCATCAGCCCCAGCATTTT
CDR3: CASSASDRGHHQPQHF

D: .
V: TRBV4-1
J: TRBJ2-7
size: .
DNA: TGCGCCAGCAGCCCCGCCCTGGACTACGAGCAGTACTTC
CDR3: CASSPALDYEQYF

D: TRBD1
V: TRBV11-2
J: TRBJ2-7
size: many
DNA: TGTGCCAGCAGCTTTGGGACAGGGCTCTACGAGCAGTACTTC
CDR3: CASSFGTGLYEQYF

D: .
V: TRBV30
J: TRBJ1-1
size: few
DNA: TGTGCCTGGAGTGTTGGGGTTTTGAACACTGAAGCTTTCTTT
CDR3: CAWSVGVLNTEAFF

D: .
V: TRBV20-1
J: TRBJ2-2
size: many
DNA: TGCAGTGCTAGAGGTTCAAGCGGCCCAAGGGTGGGGGAGCTGTTTTTT
CDR3: CSARGSSGPRVGELFF

D: .
V: TRBV5-1
J: TRBJ1-4
size: .
DNA: TGCGCCAGCAGCTTGGCCGTGGACAGAACCGAAAAACTGTTTTTT
CDR3: CASSLAVDRTEKLFF